This is a list of T cell receptor beta chains from one sample in a study of regulatory T cells in long-lasting Graves disease. TCRdb independently ran MiXCR on the multiplex PCR reads; one entry per CDR3 protein. The sample yields over 500,000 distinct CDR3 sequences, about 16% seen once. These same records also appear under a second study, on T cells in Graves' hyperthyroidism and ophthalmopathy.

The source was peripheral blood mononuclear cells (PBMCs), collected at new diagnosis, from a patient treated with antithyroid drugs. The receptors originated from a man aged 18 to 29 with Graves disease. Each CDR3 is given with its conserved first and last residue. D genes are given only for firm matches. For some rows the clone size is stated as once, few or many, or as a class when expanded; others skip it.

v_gene	abundance	j_gene	d_gene	CDR3nt	CDR3aa
TRBV3-1	many	TRBJ2-5	NA	TGTGCCAGCAGCCAAATTTCCGCTCGGGGGCGGCAAGAGACCCAGTACTTC	CASSQISARGRQETQYF
TRBV15	NA	TRBJ1-1	NA	TGTGCCACCAGCAGCCCCGCGGGCATGAACACTGAAGCTTTCTTT	CATSSPAGMNTEAFF
TRBV14	NA	TRBJ2-5	NA	TGTGCCAGCAGCCAAGGACTCGGCCCAAAACCGGGAGTCACCAGAGAGACCCAGTACTTC	CASSQGLGPKPGVTRETQYF
TRBV25-1	NA	TRBJ2-7	NA	TGTGCCAGCAGTGAAGGTCGGGGCGAGCAGTACTTC	CASSEGRGEQYF
TRBV12-3/TRBV12-4	many	TRBJ2-7	NA	TGTGCCAGCAGTTTAGCGGGCACGCATGCCTACGAGCAGTACTTC	CASSLAGTHAYEQYF
TRBV25-1	few	TRBJ2-5	NA	TGTGCCAGCAGTGAATATGGGCAGAAAGAGACCCAGTACTTC	CASSEYGQKETQYF
TRBV20-1	NA	TRBJ1-4	TRBD1	TGCAGTGCTAGAGATCCCCTACAGGGGCCTGAAAAACTGTTTTTT	CSARDPLQGPEKLFF
TRBV5-1	few	TRBJ2-7	NA	TGCGCCAGCAGCTGGGGGACCACAAACTCCTACGAGCAGTACTTC	CASSWGTTNSYEQYF
TRBV30	NA	TRBJ1-5	NA	TGTGCCTGGAGTCCAGGGAATCCCAGCCAGCCCCAGCATTTT	CAWSPGNPSQPQHF
TRBV12-3/TRBV12-4	many	TRBJ1-2	NA	TGTGCCAGCAGTCCGGGACCTGGCTACACCTTC	CASSPGPGYTF
TRBV5-1	few	TRBJ2-7	TRBD2	TGCGCCAGCAGCTTGGAAGCCCCTAGCGGGAAGTTTTCCGAGCAGTACTTC	CASSLEAPSGKFSEQYF
TRBV20-1	few	TRBJ2-1	TRBD2	TGCAGTGCTAGCTCGGGGGGTACTAACAATGAGCAGTTCTTC	CSASSGGTNNEQFF
TRBV11-2	NA	TRBJ2-3	TRBD2	TGTGCCAGTAGTTGGGCGGGAGGGCCAGGAGATACGCAGTATTTT	CASSWAGGPGDTQYF
TRBV20-1	NA	TRBJ2-7	NA	TGCAGTGCTAGAAGAGGATCTGACTACGAGCAGTACTTC	CSARRGSDYEQYF
TRBV11-2	many	TRBJ1-5	NA	TGTGCCAGCAGCTTAGCACAGGGAGGTGGCAATCAGCCCCAGCATTTT	CASSLAQGGGNQPQHF
TRBV6-2/TRBV6-3	NA	TRBJ2-5	TRBD2	TGTGCCAGCAGTTCCGGGATAGCGGGATTCGAGACCCAGTACTTC	CASSSGIAGFETQYF
TRBV5-1	few	TRBJ1-5	TRBD1	TGCGCCAGCGGCCAGACAGGGGTCGGCCAGCCCCAGCATTTT	CASGQTGVGQPQHF
TRBV12-3/TRBV12-4	many	TRBJ1-1	NA	TGTGCCAGCAGTTACAGCAGCCTGCTCCCTGAAGCTTTCTTT	CASSYSSLLPEAFF
TRBV28	many	TRBJ2-1	TRBD2	TGTGCCAGCAGTGGAGCCGGGACTACCTCCTACAATGAGCAGTTCTTC	CASSGAGTTSYNEQFF
TRBV18	many	TRBJ1-1	TRBD1	TGTGCCAGCTCACCGCCGGGACAGGGGGCCGCAGCTTTCTTT	CASSPPGQGAAAFF
TRBV20-1	many	TRBJ2-7	NA	TGCAGTGCTAGAGACTTATACACCGGGACCCACTACGAGCAGTACTTC	CSARDLYTGTHYEQYF
TRBV5-8	few	TRBJ2-5	TRBD1	TGTGCCAGCAGCCGGGGACAGGGCGGCGAGACCCAGTACTTC	CASSRGQGGETQYF
TRBV7-9	NA	TRBJ2-5	NA	TGTGCCAGCAGTAGGGACCTCGGGGGAATGCAAGAGACCCAGTACTTC	CASSRDLGGMQETQYF
TRBV12-3/TRBV12-4	many	TRBJ2-3	NA	TGTGCCAGCAGTTTAGGAGCGGGTAAAGCGGATACGCAGTATTTT	CASSLGAGKADTQYF
TRBV30	few	TRBJ2-3	TRBD2	TGTGCCTGGAGTCCGGGACTAGCGGGGACCACAGATACGCAGTATTTT	CAWSPGLAGTTDTQYF
TRBV30	many	TRBJ2-7	NA	TGTGCCTGGAGTCCGACCCGCTACGAGCAGTACTTC	CAWSPTRYEQYF
TRBV18	few	TRBJ2-2	NA	TGTGCCAGCTCACCACTAATCCCCACAGGGCCCGGGGAGCTGTTTTTT	CASSPLIPTGPGELFF
TRBV4-2	NA	TRBJ2-2	NA	TGTGCCAGCAGCCAATCTGGGTTCGCGAACACCGGGGAGCTGTTTTTT	CASSQSGFANTGELFF
TRBV12-5	NA	TRBJ2-7	NA	TGTGCTAGTGGTCGTGGACTGGCGGGGAGTGGGGGCGAGCAGTACTTC	CASGRGLAGSGGEQYF
TRBV7-9	few	TRBJ2-3	NA	TGTGCCAGCAGCTCCTCCCGGGGGACAGACAGCACAGATACGCAGTATTTT	CASSSSRGTDSTDTQYF
TRBV5-1	NA	TRBJ2-7	NA	TGCGCCAGCAGCAAATCCCCCCTAGCAGGGTCTACGGAGCAGTACTTC	CASSKSPLAGSTEQYF
TRBV18	few	TRBJ1-2	NA	TGTGCCAGCTCACCGGGGGACGGTGATGGCTACACCTTC	CASSPGDGDGYTF
TRBV10-1	NA	TRBJ1-3	NA	TGCGCCAGCAGTGAGTCTGGGGGAACTGGAAACACCATATATTTT	CASSESGGTGNTIYF
TRBV5-1	NA	TRBJ2-3	NA	TGCGCCAGCAGCACCGAAGGGGGTATAAGCACAGATACGCAGTATTTT	CASSTEGGISTDTQYF
TRBV6-1	few	TRBJ1-1	NA	TGTGCCAGCAGCGGGGGGGGGATGAACACTGAAGCTTTCTTT	CASSGGGMNTEAFF
TRBV7-8	many	TRBJ2-7	TRBD2	TGTGCCAGCAGCCTAAGCGGGAGGGCGGGGTACGAGCAGTACTTC	CASSLSGRAGYEQYF
TRBV2	many	TRBJ2-3	NA	TGTGCCAGCAGTGAATCGGAGCTATGGGGAGATACGCAGTATTTT	CASSESELWGDTQYF
TRBV12-5	NA	TRBJ2-2	TRBD2	TGTGCTAGTGGTTCTAGCGGGGGGATTCCCGGGGAGCTGTTTTTT	CASGSSGGIPGELFF
TRBV5-5	NA	TRBJ2-7	NA	TGTGCCAGCAGCTCCCGGGACCATTCCACCCTGCCCCACGAGCAGTACTTC	CASSSRDHSTLPHEQYF
TRBV5-5	few	TRBJ1-2	TRBD1	TGTGCCAGCAGCTTGGGACAGGGATACAACTATGGCTACACCTTC	CASSLGQGYNYGYTF
TRBV7-2	many	TRBJ2-1	NA	TGTGCCAGCAGCCAACTACTCCATGAGCAGTTCTTC	CASSQLLHEQFF